These T cell receptor beta chains were read from a single sample in a study of long-term antiretroviral therapy in people with HIV. Some clones are missing from TCRdb's copy, which holds only in-frame ones; the method was immunoSEQ multiplex PCR. This table holds about 17,000 clones, 88% found once. Sequencing was performed on unsorted PBMCs, taken 6.9 years after starting antiretroviral therapy. These receptors all stem from a man between 50 and 59 years old with HIV. The CDR3 runs from the conserved cysteine through the conserved F or W. The D gene is left open where the match is weak. Clone size is stated in some rows and not others, as once, few, many or a class when expanded.

CDR3	DNA	V	length	J	size	D
CASSPRTSPVAEAFF	TGTGCCAGCAGCCCTAGGACGTCTCCGGTGGCTGAAGCTTTCTTT	TRBV7-9	15	TRBJ1-1	NA	NA
CSALGQGTYNEQFF	TGCAGCGCCCTCGGACAGGGGACCTACAATGAGCAGTTCTTC	TRBV29-1	14	TRBJ2-1	NA	TRBD1
CASRRVNEQFF	TGTGCCAGCAGGCGGGTCAATGAGCAGTTCTTC	TRBV27	11	TRBJ2-1	NA	NA
CASTARGQEGNEQFF	TGTGCTAGCACCGCGCGGGGACAAGAGGGGAATGAGCAGTTCTTC	TRBV27	15	TRBJ2-1	NA	NA
CASGLLTGELFF	TGTGCTAGTGGTTTGCTTACCGGGGAGCTGTTTTTT	TRBV12-5	12	TRBJ2-2	NA	NA
CASSWGQGEQYF	TGTGCCAGCAGCTGGGGGCAGGGAGAGCAGTACTTC	TRBV7-3	12	TRBJ2-7	NA	NA
CASSSEATSFAGGYTF	TGTGCCAGCAGCTCCGAAGCTACATCCTTCGCGGGGGGCTACACCTTC	TRBV7-2	16	TRBJ1-2	once	NA
CASSSQEGTAEAFF	TGTGCCAGCTCGTCACAGGAGGGAACGGCTGAAGCTTTCTTT	TRBV18	14	TRBJ1-1	NA	NA
CASSEGSGYEQYF	TGTGCCAGCAGTGAAGGGAGCGGCTACGAGCAGTACTTC	TRBV2	13	TRBJ2-7	NA	NA
CASSQPRDRISPLHF	TGCGCCAGCAGCCAGCCCCGGGACAGGATTTCACCCCTCCACTTT	TRBV4-1	15	TRBJ1-6	NA	TRBD1
CASRTGTGLETQYF	TGTGCCAGCAGAACCGGGACAGGACTAGAGACCCAGTACTTC	TRBV28	14	TRBJ2-5	NA	TRBD1
CASSSPRQGIYGYTF	TGTGCCAGCAGCTCACCACGACAGGGCATCTATGGCTACACCTTC	TRBV7-9	15	TRBJ1-2	once	TRBD1
CASSPPSTFNQPQHF	TGTGCCAGCAGCCCACCTTCCACCTTCAATCAGCCCCAGCATTTT	TRBV7-8	15	TRBJ1-5	NA	NA
CASSPIQRRDFIRGNEQFF	TGTGCCAGCAGCCCCATCCAGCGCAGGGACTTTATTCGGGGCAATGAGCAGTTCTTC	TRBV11-3	19	TRBJ2-1	NA	NA
CASSLTGGSYNEQFF	TGTGCCAGCAGCTTAACAGGTGGATCCTACAATGAGCAGTTCTTC	TRBV7-6	15	TRBJ2-1	NA	NA
CASSPRREGRDTEAFF	TGTGCCAGCAGCCCGAGGCGAGAAGGAAGGGACACTGAAGCTTTCTTT	TRBV14	16	TRBJ1-1	once	NA
CASSVGTAAYEQYF	TGTGCCAGCAGCGTCGGGACAGCAGCCTACGAGCAGTACTTC	TRBV9	14	TRBJ2-7	NA	TRBD1
CASSMGTGSYEQYF	TGTGCCAGTAGTATGGGGACGGGGAGCTACGAGCAGTACTTC	TRBV19	14	TRBJ2-7	NA	NA
CASSLGPGGEKLFF	TGTGCCAGCAGCTTAGGGCCAGGAGGTGAAAAACTGTTTTTT	TRBV7-9	14	TRBJ1-4	NA	NA
CASSGLATITHYEQYF	TGTGCCAGCAGTGGTTTGGCGACAATAACTCACTACGAGCAGTACTTC	TRBV6-1	16	TRBJ2-7	NA	NA
CASSQDYNEQFF	TGCGCCAGCAGCCAAGACTACAATGAGCAGTTCTTC	TRBV4-3	12	TRBJ2-1	NA	NA
CASSLTRNTEAFF	TGTGCCAGCAGTCTTACCCGGAACACTGAAGCTTTCTTT	TRBV28	13	TRBJ1-1	NA	NA
CASSLSRVSGEQFF	TGTGCCAGCAGTTTATCGAGGGTTAGCGGTGAGCAGTTCTTC	TRBV27	14	TRBJ2-1	NA	NA
CASSVGGQGSDTEAFF	TGTGCCAGCAGCGTAGGAGGGCAGGGAAGTGATACTGAAGCTTTCTTT	TRBV9	16	TRBJ1-1	NA	NA
CASSLAGTSGRAGTDTQYF	TGTGCCAGCAGCTTGGCTGGGACTAGCGGGAGGGCGGGTACAGATACGCAGTATTTT	TRBV5-6	19	TRBJ2-3	once	TRBD2
CASSQTPFGSGDEYGEQYF	TGCGCCAGCAGCCAGACCCCGTTTGGGAGCGGGGATGAGTATGGCGAGCAGTACTTC	TRBV4-1	19	TRBJ2-7	NA	TRBD2
CASSGQGQYF	TGTGCCAGCAGCGGACAGGGGCAGTACTTC	TRBV2	10	TRBJ2-7	NA	TRBD1
CASSPGTSGSGYEQYF	TGTGCCAGCAGTCCCGGGACTAGCGGGAGCGGCTACGAGCAGTACTTC	TRBV5-4	16	TRBJ2-7	NA	TRBD2
CASSFGQPILLAKNIQYF	TGTGCCAGCAGTTTTGGGCAGCCTATTTTGCTAGCCAAAAACATTCAGTACTTC	TRBV28	18	TRBJ2-4	NA	NA
CASSFASYEQYF	TGTGCCAGCAGCTTCGCCTCCTACGAGCAGTACTTC	TRBV7-2	12	TRBJ2-7	NA	NA
CASSKGGADTGELFF	TGTGCCAGCAGCAAAGGGGGCGCGGACACCGGGGAGCTGTTTTTT	TRBV4-2	15	TRBJ2-2	NA	TRBD1
CASTGGSGANVLTF	TGTGCCAGCACGGGGGGCTCTGGGGCCAACGTCCTGACTTTC	TRBV28	14	TRBJ2-6	NA	TRBD2
CASSLAYDREGELFF	TGTGCCAGCAGCTTAGCGTATGACAGGGAGGGGGAGCTGTTTTTT	TRBV7-2	15	TRBJ2-2	NA	TRBD1
CASSPLHQETQYF	TGTGCCAGCTCACCACTTCATCAAGAGACCCAGTACTTC	TRBV18	13	TRBJ2-5	NA	NA
CASSLEGRMSEQYF	TGTGCCAGCAGCTTAGAGGGCAGGATGAGCGAGCAGTACTTC	TRBV7-6	14	TRBJ2-7	NA	NA
CASSGGDKNEQYF	TGTGCCAGCAGTGGCGGAGACAAGAACGAGCAGTACTTC	TRBV27	13	TRBJ2-7	NA	NA
CASSLSENEQFF	TGTGCCAGCAGCTTAAGCGAAAATGAGCAGTTCTTC	TRBV7-9	12	TRBJ2-1	once	NA
CASSRRELGDTQYF	TGTGCCAGCAGTCGGCGGGAGTTAGGAGATACGCAGTATTTT	TRBV6-1	14	TRBJ2-3	NA	TRBD2
CASSLERATRKETQYF	TGTGCCAGCAGCTTAGAGAGAGCCACACGGAAAGAGACCCAGTACTTC	TRBV11-1	16	TRBJ2-5	NA	NA
CASSVSPSASTDTQYF	TGTGCCAGCAGCGTATCCCCGTCGGCTAGCACAGATACGCAGTATTTT	TRBV9	16	TRBJ2-3	NA	NA
CASSLNGRGYEQYF	TGTGCCAGCAGCTTAAACGGAAGGGGCTACGAGCAGTACTTC	TRBV7-3	14	TRBJ2-7	NA	NA
CASQWGYGYTF	TGTGCCAGCCAATGGGGCTATGGCTACACCTTC	TRBV19	11	TRBJ1-2	NA	NA
CASSGTAPAGELFF	TGTGCCAGCAGCGGGACAGCCCCGGCCGGGGAGCTGTTTTTT	TRBV7-9	14	TRBJ2-2	NA	TRBD1
CASNSGTSFNEQFF	TGTGCCAGTAACTCCGGGACTAGCTTCAATGAGCAGTTCTTC	TRBV19	14	TRBJ2-1	NA	TRBD2
CASVTDSFFSGNTIYF	TGTGCCAGTGTGACAGACTCCTTCTTCTCTGGAAACACCATATATTTT	TRBV19	16	TRBJ1-3	few	NA
CASSLGQGPNQPQHF	TGTGCCAGCAGCTTAGGACAGGGGCCTAATCAGCCCCAGCATTTT	TRBV11-2	15	TRBJ1-5	NA	TRBD1
CASSQEEASMGQPQHF	TGCGCCAGCAGCCAAGAAGAGGCCTCTATGGGTCAGCCCCAGCATTTT	TRBV4-1	16	TRBJ1-5	NA	NA
CASSLIDNQPQHF	TGTGCCAGCAGCTTAATAGACAATCAGCCCCAGCATTTT	TRBV7-2	13	TRBJ1-5	few	NA
CASGTGLNTEAFF	TGCGCCAGCGGGACAGGGCTGAACACTGAAGCTTTCTTT	TRBV5-1	13	TRBJ1-1	NA	TRBD1
CSATDSYEQYF	TGCAGCGCAACAGACAGCTACGAGCAGTACTTC	TRBV29-1	11	TRBJ2-7	once	NA